Listed here are 3 T cell receptor beta chains from one sample, sequenced in a study of CD8 T cells in cerebrospinal fluid in Alzheimer's disease (dated by TCRdb to about 2020). The protocol used for the library was 10x single-cell sequencing. Sequencing was performed on a NextSeq 550. TCRdb reanalyzed the reads, keeping one entry per CDR3 protein sequence and omitting DNA. This sample's table lists about 1,000 distinct CDR3 sequences. Roughly 17% of the sample belongs to the ten largest clones. Material: cerebrospinal fluid. The origin of the receptors is a human donor in good health.

By frequency, this clonotype is large. The chain has TRBV7-7 and TRBJ2-6; without DNA, the TCRdb call of TRBD2 cannot be checked. The CDR3 runs 15 residues. Germline CDR1 SSHAT, CDR2 FNYEAQ (reference sequence). CDR3 loop: CASSQDFAGANVLTF.

Its frequency marks this clonotype as medium-sized (0.01 to 0.1%). V gene TRBV10-2 combines with J gene TRBJ1-2; no DNA is available, so the TRBD1 call from TCRdb remains unchecked. The CDR3 runs 13 residues. Germline V gene lookup returns CDR1 WSHSY and CDR2 SAAADI. CDR3 in amino acids: CASSTTGDYGYTF.

Frequency places this clonotype as medium-sized. V gene TRBV2 combines with J gene TRBJ2-3; TCRdb picks TRBD2, but there is no DNA to check that call. Germline CDR1 is SNHLY and CDR2 is FYNNEI. The CDR3 loop spans 18 amino acids. CDR3 sequence reads: CASSEALLVAGSTDTQYF.